These T cell receptor beta chains were read from a single sample in a study of blood T cells in healthy people across ages. TCRdb redid the calling of the 5' RACE reads with MiXCR, one entry per CDR3 protein. Among about 1.6 million distinct CDR3 sequences listed, about 31% were seen once. The sequenced sample was blood. All receptors come from a woman under 40 in good health. Both conserved end residues are part of each CDR3. The D gene is left open where the match is weak. Clone size, where shown, is once, few, many, or a class for clones that have expanded.

V gene	D gene	clone size	J gene	CDR3 DNA	CDR3 protein
TRBV15	.	few	TRBJ2-7	TGTGCCACCAGCAGAGATTCCCTAGGTTACGAGCAGTACTTC	CATSRDSLGYEQYF
TRBV4-1	.	few	TRBJ1-4	TGCGCCAGCAGCCTCATACAGGGTGAAAAACTGTTTTTT	CASSLIQGEKLFF
TRBV29-1	TRBD1	many	TRBJ1-2	TGCAGCGGAGGGGGCTCCTATGGCTACACCTTC	CSGGGSYGYTF
TRBV20-1	TRBD2	few	TRBJ2-7	TGCAGTGCTAGAGTAGGCCCAGCGGGACGTATCTCTTACGAGCAGTACTTC	CSARVGPAGRISYEQYF
TRBV3-1	TRBD1	.	TRBJ2-4	TGTGCCAGCAGCCAAGGACAGGGGGCGTGGAACATTCAGTACTTC	CASSQGQGAWNIQYF
TRBV2	.	.	TRBJ2-1	TGTGCCAGCAGTGAAACGGTGATTAGCACCAATGAGCAGTTCTTC	CASSETVISTNEQFF
TRBV6-1	TRBD1	few	TRBJ2-7	TGTGCCAGCAGTGAAGGTTGGGGACAGGGGGGCTTCTACGAGCAGTACTTC	CASSEGWGQGGFYEQYF
TRBV18	TRBD1	.	TRBJ2-7	TGTGCCAGCTCACAGGGGGCCCTCAGGACTGGGCAGTACTTC	CASSQGALRTGQYF
TRBV7-9	TRBD1	many	TRBJ2-7	TGTGCCAGCAGCTCACAGGGGTCGGGCGAGCAGTACTTC	CASSSQGSGEQYF
TRBV7-9	TRBD2	few	TRBJ2-7	TGTGCCAGCAGCCCGCGGCTAGCGGAAGCCTACGAGCAGTACTTC	CASSPRLAEAYEQYF
TRBV7-3	.	.	TRBJ2-1	TGTGCCAGCAGCCCCCAACCCGGGACACCTCCTGGGCAGTTCTTC	CASSPQPGTPPGQFF
TRBV5-5	TRBD2	.	TRBJ2-3	TGTGCCAGCAGCCCGAGAAATCCGGGACTAAACACAGATACGCAGTATTTT	CASSPRNPGLNTDTQYF
TRBV10-3	TRBD2	few	TRBJ2-7	TGTGCCATCAGTGAGGCGCGGGAGTCCCCCTACGAGCAGTACTTC	CAISEARESPYEQYF
TRBV3-1	.	.	TRBJ2-7	TGTGCCAGCAGCCAAGAATTCGACGGGGTTCAGTCCTACGAGCAGTACTTC	CASSQEFDGVQSYEQYF
TRBV6-5	.	.	TRBJ2-4	TGTGCCAGCAGTTCTCCCCTAATAAAAATAGCCAAAAACATTCAGTACTTC	CASSSPLIKIAKNIQYF
TRBV4-1	.	few	TRBJ1-1	TGCGCCAGCAGCCAATTTTTGGGGGGCAGAGGTACTGAAGCTTTCTTT	CASSQFLGGRGTEAFF
TRBV27	.	.	TRBJ1-5	TGTGCCAGCAGGATGGAGACAGTCTTGGAGGGCAATCAGCCCCAGCATTTT	CASRMETVLEGNQPQHF
TRBV7-7	.	.	TRBJ2-5	TGTGCCAGCAGCCTCTCCGGGACAACGAGTTTCCAAGAGACCCAGTACTTC	CASSLSGTTSFQETQYF
TRBV3-1	.	.	TRBJ1-5	TGTGCCAGCAGCCAAGATCGGTCGGGTAATCAGCCCCAGCATTTT	CASSQDRSGNQPQHF
TRBV6-6	TRBD1	once	TRBJ2-3	TGTGCCAGCGTGAGGGGACAGCCCGGGGATACGCAGTATTTT	CASVRGQPGDTQYF
TRBV28	TRBD1	many	TRBJ2-7	TGTGCCAGCATCGGAGACAGGGTGGAGCAGTACTTC	CASIGDRVEQYF
TRBV2	.	.	TRBJ2-3	TGTGCCAGCAACCGAGGTAGCGTTACAGATACGCAGTATTTT	CASNRGSVTDTQYF
TRBV20-1	.	.	TRBJ2-7	TGCAGTGCTGCCCCCAGGGAGGCCGTAGCCGAGCAGTACTTC	CSAAPREAVAEQYF
TRBV14	.	.	TRBJ1-1	TGTGCCAGCAGGCCACGATGGGGCATGAACACTGAAGCTTTCTTT	CASRPRWGMNTEAFF
TRBV20-1	TRBD2	few	TRBJ2-7	TGCAGTGCTAGGGAGACTAGCGGGTTAAGCGAGCAGTACTTC	CSARETSGLSEQYF
TRBV27	.	few	TRBJ2-1	TGTGCCAGCAGAGGCGGGCCCTCCTACAATGAGCAGTTCTTC	CASRGGPSYNEQFF
TRBV12-3/TRBV12-4	.	few	TRBJ2-1	TGTGCCAGCAGTTTCAGGCAGCGCAATGAGCAGTTCTTC	CASSFRQRNEQFF
TRBV9	TRBD1	few	TRBJ2-1	TGTGCCAGCAGCGTAGCGGGACAGAACTACAATGAGCAGTTCTTC	CASSVAGQNYNEQFF
TRBV28	TRBD1	.	TRBJ1-2	TGTGCCAGCAGTTTAAGTAGGACAGGGACCTATGGCTACACCTTC	CASSLSRTGTYGYTF
TRBV29-1	.	few	TRBJ1-2	TGCAGCGTTGTCCCGGGACAAGCTAACTATGGCTACACCTTC	CSVVPGQANYGYTF
TRBV27	.	.	TRBJ1-2	TGTGCCAGCACCCCTTCGGGGGGGTATGGCTACACCTTC	CASTPSGGYGYTF
TRBV5-1	.	many	TRBJ2-7	TGTGCCAGCAGCTTGGATGGAAGCTCCTACGAGCAGTACTTC	CASSLDGSSYEQYF
TRBV9	TRBD2	.	TRBJ2-1	TGTGCCAGCAGCGTAGGCCTAGCGGATTACAATGAGCAGTTCTTC	CASSVGLADYNEQFF
TRBV6-2/TRBV6-3	.	few	TRBJ2-3	TGTGCCAGCAGTCGACCCCTAGGGAGCGGGTCAATCGGGGGTACGCAGTATTTT	CASSRPLGSGSIGGTQYF
TRBV5-1	TRBD2	.	TRBJ2-1	TGCGCCAGCAGTCAGCGGGAGAACGCCTACAATGAGCAGTTCTTC	CASSQRENAYNEQFF
TRBV4-2	.	few	TRBJ2-2	TGTGCCAGCAGCCAAGTAAGGGACACCGGGGAGCTGTTTTTT	CASSQVRDTGELFF
TRBV20-1	.	few	TRBJ1-2	TGCAGTGCCCAACTCATCGCGGGGGGCTACTATGGCTACACCTTC	CSAQLIAGGYYGYTF
TRBV20-1	.	few	TRBJ2-1	TGCAGTGTTCGGTCCAATGAGCAGTTCTTC	CSVRSNEQFF
TRBV28	.	few	TRBJ2-3	TGTGCCAGCAGTTCCGGACGGCCCGGGACAGATACGCAGTATTTT	CASSSGRPGTDTQYF